Presented here are 14 T cell receptor beta chains from one specimen sequenced in a study of blood T cell repertoires in COVID-19. The protocol was immunoSEQ multiplex PCR, while the TCRdb copy is restricted to in-frame clones and leaves out a portion. The sample has about 170,000 clones, around 82% seen once. Sequencing was carried out using peripheral blood. These TCRs come from a man aged 65 to 85 with active or convalescent COVID-19.

This chain connects TRBV27 to TRBJ2-1; D possibly corresponds to TRBD2 (6 bases). The CDR3 is 15 amino acids. CDR1 is MNHEY and CDR2 is SMNVEV in the germline V gene (reference sequence). V lost 0 bases, J lost 5 bases, and 11 bases lay in between. The DNA of the CDR3 is TGTGCCAGCAGTTTATCTGGCGGGGTTAACAATGAGCAGTTCTTC. Protein product: CASSLSGGVNNEQFF.

The chain couples TRBV7-9 to TRBJ2-1, with TRBD1 matching over 11 bases. Germline V gene sequence: CDR1 SEHNR, CDR2 FQNEAQ (reference sequence). The CDR3 totals 14 residues. Germline trimming cut 4 bases from V and 8 bases from J; bases unmatched to any gene: 4. The CDR3 DNA sequence: TGTGCCAGCAGCTCGGGACAGGGGGTCGATGAGCAGTTCTTC. Translated, it gives CASSSGQGVDEQFF. Based on the CDR3 plus reference TRBV7-9 and TRBJ2-1, the full variable domain is DTGVSQNPRHKITKRGQNVTFRCDPISEHNRLYWYRQTLGQGPEFLTYFQNEAQLEKSRLLSDRFSAERPKGSFSTLEIQRTEQGDSAMYLCASSSGQGVDEQFFGPGTRLTVL.

This clone was picked up one time. The chain recombines TRBV19 with TRBJ1-6; the match to TRBD1 covers 9 bases. There are 15 residues in the CDR3. CDR1 and CDR2 (germline): LNHDA, SQIVND (reference sequence). Trimming removed 3 bases from V and 9 bases from J; junction bases left unmatched: 6. CDR3 sequence: CASSIAGTGTSPLHF. In DNA form, the CDR3 reads TGTGCCAGTAGTATTGCCGGGACAGGGACTTCACCCCTCCACTTT.

This clone was counted a single time. The V and J genes are TRBV6-5 and TRBJ1-1, with 7 bases matching TRBD1. The germline gives CDR1 MNHEY, CDR2 SVGAGI. The CDR3 loop spans 15 amino acids. V was clipped by 5 bases and J by 0 bases; unmatched bases: 6. Written as DNA, the CDR3 is TGTGCCAGCAGTCCGGGACAGACCTTGAACACTGAAGCTTTCTTT. It codes for CASSPGQTLNTEAFF.

This clone was counted a few times. The gene calls are TRBV6-5 and TRBJ2-7; D gene ambiguous. This CDR3 region has 10 residues. CDR1 is MNHEY, CDR2 SVGAGI, per germline. V lost 5 bases to trimming and J lost 3 bases, with 2 bases between them. The CDR3 reads CASSHYEQYF. Written as DNA, the CDR3 is TGTGCCAGCAGTCACTACGAGCAGTACTTC.

The CDR3 bases are TGTGCCAGCTCACGCGGACAGGGGGCGGCCTCCTACGAGCAGTACTTC. Translating it yields CASSRGQGAASYEQYF. The chain has TRBV18 and TRBJ2-7, with 11 bases matching TRBD1. The CDR3 totals 16 residues. Losses at the gene ends were 4 bases for V and 0 bases for J; bases not matched to a gene: 5. The germline V gene encodes CDR1 KGHSH and CDR2 LQKENI.

The chain joins TRBV4-1 to TRBJ1-1, with 8 bases fitting TRBD1. Trimming cost V 6 bases and J 1 base; bases outside gene matches: 4. From germline, CDR1 is MGHRA and CDR2 YSYEKL. CDR3 length: 14 residues. In nucleotides, the CDR3 is TGCGCCAGCAGACCCGGGACAGGGAACACTGAAGCTTTCTTT. The encoded protein is CASRPGTGNTEAFF.

The chain employs TRBV9 and TRBJ2-6, with D perhaps TRBD2 (5 bases). V was clipped by 4 bases and J by 0 bases, with 14 bases between them. The CDR3 spans 17 residues. Germline lookup yields CDR1 SGDLS and CDR2 YYNGEE. The CDR3 DNA sequence: TGTGCCAGCAGCTTAGGAGGCGATCGCTCTGGGGCCAACGTCCTGACTTTC. This codes for CASSLGGDRSGANVLTF.

V gene TRBV5-1 combines with J gene TRBJ1-5; 7 bases are a match to TRBD1. There are 15 residues in the CDR3. Trimming at V came to 4 bases and at J to 4 bases, leaving 8 bases not matched to a gene. CDR1 is SGHRS, CDR2 YFSETQ, per germline. The CDR3 reads CASSLSGTANQPQHF. As DNA, the CDR3 is TGCGCCAGCAGCCTATCCGGGACAGCTAATCAGCCCCAGCATTTT.

V usage is TRBV6-5 and J usage is TRBJ1-2, with 7 bases that match TRBD1. CDR3 size: 14 residues. The germline gives CDR1 MNHEY, CDR2 SVGAGI. The junction had 10 bases not matched to a gene; V was cut back by 8 bases and J by 4 bases. The DNA of the CDR3 is TGTGCCAGCGGTCAGGGGGAGTTTAGCTATGGCTACACCTTC. This encodes CASGQGEFSYGYTF.

The CDR3: CASSPRTRAEAFF. Written as DNA, the CDR3 is TGTGCCAGCAGCCCACGCACGCGCGCTGAAGCTTTCTTT. The chain uses TRBV9 and TRBJ1-1; D remains ambiguous. The CDR3 sequence is 13 residues long. The ends were cut back, 4 bases at V and 6 bases at J, with 13 bases in the middle. The germline gives CDR1 SGDLS, CDR2 YYNGEE.

V and J are TRBV18 and TRBJ2-7, with D perhaps TRBD2 (5 bases). Germline values: CDR1 KGHSH, CDR2 LQKENI. This CDR3 is 14 amino acids long. Trimming took off 2 bases at V and 1 base at J, with 9 bases between the two ends. The CDR3 nucleotides read TGTGCCAGCTCACCAAGCGCGGGTTCCTACGAGCAGTACTTC. Encoded protein: CASSPSAGSYEQYF.

The rearrangement joins TRBV19 to TRBJ1-6; D not certain. Per the germline V gene, CDR1 is LNHDA and CDR2 is SQIVND (reference sequence). Trimming took off 8 bases at V and 0 bases at J, with 14 bases between the two ends. There are 16 residues in the CDR3. The CDR3 DNA is TGTGCCAGTTCCCGATTCAAGAGCTCCTATAATTCACCCCTCCACTTT. Its protein product is CASSRFKSSYNSPLHF.

The genes are TRBV18 and TRBJ1-2, with TRBD1 identical over 8 bases. The CDR3 extends over 14 amino acids. V lost 6 bases to trimming and J lost 6 bases; unmatched junction nucleotides: 9. Germline CDR1 KGHSH, CDR2 LQKENI. The CDR3 is CASSPKQGGNGYTF. CDR3 nucleotide sequence: TGTGCCAGCTCCCCGAAACAGGGGGGAAATGGCTACACCTTC.